These 29 T cell receptor beta chains were sequenced from one sample in a study of Ad26.COV2.S vaccination and SARS-CoV-2 variants. Treatment meaning: approximately 18 received Ad26.COV2.S at low or high dose, single or two shots; about five received placebo; per-sample allocation not given. Samples analyzed were those drawn on day 63 after the first vaccine or placebo injection. Only in-frame clones appear in the TCRdb table, and some are missing; sequencing was by immunoSEQ multiplex PCR. The sample yields around 380,000 clones, 70% to 90% seen once. The sample was peripheral blood, taken in a trial of Ad26.COV2.S vaccine versus placebo. The receptors were gathered from a person aged 18-65 years who received the Ad26.COV2.S COVID-19 vaccine or a placebo.

The CDR3 loop is CASTGTVGSYEQYF. As DNA, the CDR3 is TGTGCCAGCACGGGGACGGTGGGCTCCTACGAGCAGTACTTC. The chain joins TRBV27 to TRBJ2-7; D is perhaps TRBD1 or TRBD2 (5 bases each). V lost 7 bases and J 0 bases, leaving 13 bases between the germline ends. CDR3 length: 14 amino acids. The germline gives CDR1 MNHEY, CDR2 SMNVEV (reference sequence).

With respect to this clone: The sample contains more than one DNA sequence encoding this CDR3. V and J are TRBV7-9 and TRBJ2-7; no firm D call. Germline V gene data show CDR1 as SEHNR and CDR2 as FQNEAQ (reference sequence). The CDR3 contains 11 residues. Trimming left V 5 bases short and J 3 bases short, with 5 bases between. CDR3 protein: CASSLNYEQYF. The CDR3 nucleotides read TGTGCCAGCAGCCTTAACTACGAGCAGTACTTC.

This clone was picked up one time. V and J are TRBV5-1 and TRBJ2-3; possible D gene TRBD1, 5 bases. The CDR3 has 14 amino acids. Germline values: CDR1 SGHRS, CDR2 YFSETQ. Trimming pared 0 bases from V and 3 bases from J, leaving 8 bases between. The CDR3 loop reads CASSLARVTDTQYF. CDR3 nucleotide sequence: TGCGCCAGCAGCTTGGCCAGGGTAACAGATACGCAGTATTTT.

The chain combines TRBV19 with TRBJ2-1, with 8 nucleotides matching TRBD1. The V and J ends lost 3 bases and 10 bases, in that order; junction bases with no gene match: 2. This CDR3 spans 12 amino acids. Germline loops: CDR1 LNHDA, CDR2 SQIVND (reference sequence). The CDR3 region is CASSMTGDEQFF. The CDR3 DNA reads TGTGCCAGTAGTATGACAGGGGACGAGCAGTTCTTC.

The chain carries TRBV13 and TRBJ2-5, with 7 positions matching TRBD2. From germline, CDR1 is PRHDT and CDR2 FYEKMQ (reference sequence). Trimming at V came to 5 bases and at J to 1 base, leaving 4 bases not matched to a gene. The CDR3 loop spans 14 amino acids. CDR3 bases: TGTGCCAGCAGCCCGGGGGGAAGCCAAGAGACCCAGTACTTC. Translation: CASSPGGSQETQYF.

The chain has TRBV21-1 and TRBJ1-4; the listed D gene, TRBD1, was not tested against the DNA. TRBV21-1 is deemed a pseudogene. This CDR3 region has 14 residues. DNA for the CDR3: TGTGCCAGCCCTCGGCCGACAGGACCTGAAAAACTGTTTTTT. Encoded protein: CASPRPTGPEKLFF.

The V call is TRBV12-3 or TRBV12-4, the J call TRBJ2-1; no definite D call. The CDR3 runs to 13 residues. The germline V and J ends were trimmed by 2 bases and 7 bases, with 9 bases remaining between them. The CDR3 loop is CASSLRLGNEQFF. CDR3 DNA: TGTGCCAGCAGTTTACGCCTGGGAAATGAGCAGTTCTTC.

In nucleotides, the CDR3 is TGTGCCAGCAGCTTCGGAGGGGAGGGTAATGGCTACACCTTC. It yields the protein CASSFGGEGNGYTF. The chain employs TRBV7-2 and TRBJ1-2; D might be TRBD1 (5 bases). V dropped 3 bases and J dropped 6 bases, with 14 bases sitting between them. Germline values: CDR1 SGHTA, CDR2 FQGNSA. This CDR3 is 14 amino acids long.

The rearrangement uses TRBV2 and TRBJ1-1; a possible D gene is TRBD1 (5 bases). Trimming removed 11 bases at V and 0 bases at J, with 13 bases between. There are 13 residues in the CDR3. Germline assignment: CDR1 SNHLY and CDR2 FYNNEI. DNA of the CDR3: TGTGCCGGATCGACAGACATGAACACTGAAGCTTTCTTT. Translated: CAGSTDMNTEAFF.

The V call is TRBV19, the J call TRBJ1-6; D is unresolved. CDR1 and CDR2 from the germline V gene are LNHDA and SQIVND (reference sequence). The CDR3 contains 13 residues. V lost 1 base and J lost 9, with 7 bases in between. The CDR3 DNA follows: TGTGCCAGTAGTATAGTAGCGTCTTCACCCCTCCACTTT. The encoded protein is CASSIVASSPLHF.

V is TRBV3-1 (or the pseudogene TRBV3-2) and J is TRBJ2-2, with 14 nucleotides matching TRBD2. J gave up 5 bases and V 4 bases, and 9 bases lay outside the gene matches. This CDR3 region has 18 residues. From germline, CDR1 is LGHDT and CDR2 YNNKEL (reference sequence). The chain's CDR3 is CASSRWTSGGRQTGELFF. The CDR3, as DNA: TGTGCCAGCAGCCGATGGACTAGCGGGGGGCGTCAAACCGGGGAGCTGTTTTTT.

The sample holds one count of this clone. Other nucleotide sequences in the sample specify the same CDR3. The chain joins TRBV4-1 to TRBJ2-7, with 8 bases that match TRBD1. From germline, CDR1 is MGHRA and CDR2 YSYEKL. The CDR3 covers 14 residues. J was trimmed by 2 bases and V by 1 base; bases with no gene match: 1. Written as DNA, the CDR3 is TGCGCCAGCAGCCAAGGACAGGGGACCTACGAGCAGTACTTC. Translation gives CASSQGQGTYEQYF.

This chain joins TRBV18 and TRBJ1-3; D is uncertain. V was cut by 2 bases and J by 0 bases, with 14 bases left in between. The CDR3 is 17 residues long. The V gene's germline CDR1 is KGHSH and CDR2 LQKENI. The CDR3 sequence: CASSPVTIGFSGNTIYF. The CDR3, as DNA: TGTGCCAGCTCACCAGTTACGATAGGGTTCTCTGGAAACACCATATATTTT.

Of note for this clone: The sample contains more than one DNA sequence encoding this CDR3. The V and J genes are TRBV6-5 and TRBJ1-2; no clear D. Trimming cost V 0 bases and J 4 bases, with 3 bases left between them. CDR1 and CDR2 (germline): MNHEY, SVGAGI. This CDR3 comprises 12 residues. CDR3 DNA sequence: TGTGCCAGCAGTTACTCGGGCTATGGCTACACCTTC. Translating it yields CASSYSGYGYTF.

The chain carries TRBV10-3 and TRBJ2-1; TRBD1 matches 9 bases. There are 14 residues in the CDR3. Germline CDR1 ENHRY, CDR2 SYGVKD. V trimming: 6 bases; J trimming: 5 bases; junction bases outside the gene matches: 5. The CDR3 DNA sequence: TGTGCCATCAGATCCGGGACAGGGAACAATGAGCAGTTCTTC. Its protein product is CAIRSGTGNNEQFF.

The chain joins TRBV19 to TRBJ1-1, with a possible D match to TRBD1 (5 bases). Germline values: CDR1 LNHDA, CDR2 SQIVND (reference sequence). This CDR3 has 14 residues. Trimming left V 6 bases short and J 5 bases short, with 16 bases between. CDR3 amino acids: CASSESRVGTEAFF. The DNA of the CDR3 is TGTGCCAGTAGCGAAAGCAGGGTAGGGACTGAAGCTTTCTTT.

The gene calls are TRBV6-6 and TRBJ2-5, with TRBD2 matching 9 bases. The CDR3 has 16 residues. The germline V gene encodes CDR1 MNHNY and CDR2 SVGAGI (reference sequence). V was clipped by 0 bases and J by 5 bases; unmatched bases: 7. Here the CDR3 DNA reads TGTGCCAGCAGTTACTCACAGCGGGGGGCACGGGAGACCCAGTACTTC. It is translated as CASSYSQRGARETQYF.

This clone occurred a few times. The gene calls are TRBV7-6 and TRBJ2-2, with D tentatively TRBD1 (6 bases). The CDR3 runs 14 residues. Looked up from germline, CDR1 is SGHVS and CDR2 is FNYEAQ. Deletions cut 6 bases from V and 6 bases from J, with 14 bases between. As DNA, the CDR3 is TGTGCCAGCAGGCTCAGGGACAACCCCGGGGAGCTGTTTTTT. The encoded protein is CASRLRDNPGELFF.

The CDR3, as DNA: TGTGCCAGCAGCCCAAGTCCAGCTTTCTTT. Its protein product is CASSPSPAFF. The chain combines TRBV7-8 with TRBJ1-1; no definite D call. Trimming took off 5 bases at V and 10 bases at J, with 8 bases between the two ends. The CDR3 has 10 residues. The germline gives CDR1 SGHVS, CDR2 FQNEAQ. Full variable domain (remainder filled in from reference TRBV7-8 and TRBJ1-1): GAGVSQSPRYKVAKRGQDVALRCDPISGHVSLFWYQQALGQGPEFLTYFQNEAQLDKSGLPSDRFFAERPEGSVSTLKIQRTQQEDSAVYLCASSPSPAFFGQGTRLTVV.

V gene TRBV4-1 combines with J gene TRBJ2-7; TRBD1 agrees at 7 bases. The CDR3 runs to 14 residues. V was pared by 3 bases and J by 2 bases, with 4 bases of the junction left unmatched. The germline V gene has CDR1 MGHRA and CDR2 YSYEKL. CDR3 sequence: CASSQTGMPYEQYF. DNA of the CDR3: TGCGCCAGCAGCCAGACAGGGATGCCCTACGAGCAGTACTTC.

The CDR3 reads CASRGVRGPDTQYF. The CDR3, as DNA: TGTGCCAGCAGGGGCGTTCGGGGGCCGGATACGCAGTATTTT. V usage is TRBV2 and J usage is TRBJ2-3; D could derive from TRBD1 or TRBD2 (6 bases each). The germline V gene has CDR1 SNHLY and CDR2 FYNNEI. The CDR3 spans 14 residues. Between the trimmed V and J ends, which lost 6 bases and 6 bases, there was a span of 16 bases.

The V gene is TRBV5-4, the J gene TRBJ1-1; D gene ambiguous. This CDR3 spans 13 amino acids. Trimming shortened V by 0 bases and J by 1 base, and 4 bases separated the two germline ends. The germline CDR1 and CDR2 sequences are SGHNT and YYREEE (reference sequence). The CDR3 DNA reads as TGTGCCAGCAGCTTGGAACCGAACACTGAAGCTTTCTTT. Translating it yields CASSLEPNTEAFF.

This chain connects TRBV24-1 to TRBJ2-1; D remains ambiguous. CDR1 and CDR2 (germline): KGHDR, SFDVKD. The CDR3 sequence is 13 residues long. The V end was cut by 1 base, the J end by 5 bases, with 5 bases between. The DNA for the CDR3 is TGTGCCACCAGTGATTTTTTGCACAATGAGCAGTTCTTC. Protein: CATSDFLHNEQFF.

The chain couples TRBV7-9 to TRBJ1-2; D is undetermined. In germline, CDR1 is SEHNR, CDR2 FQNEAQ (reference sequence). V lost 5 bases, J lost 5 bases, and 12 bases lay in between. The CDR3 extends over 13 amino acids. Here the CDR3 DNA reads TGTGCCAGCAGCCCGCAGAAGGATTATGGCTACACCTTC. It translates to CASSPQKDYGYTF. The entire variable domain, with the rest obtained from reference TRBV7-9 and TRBJ1-2, is as follows: DTGVSQNPRHKITKRGQNVTFRCDPISEHNRLYWYRQTLGQGPEFLTYFQNEAQLEKSRLLSDRFSAERPKGSFSTLEIQRTEQGDSAMYLCASSPQKDYGYTFGSGTRLTVV.

The genes are TRBV7-9 and TRBJ2-1; TRBD2 matches 15 bases. V lost 2 bases to trimming and J lost 10 bases; unmatched junction nucleotides: 9. The CDR3 consists of 17 residues. In germline, CDR1 is SEHNR, CDR2 FQNEAQ (reference sequence). CDR3 region: CASSLPRTSGGAREQFF. In DNA, the CDR3 is TGTGCCAGCAGCTTACCCCGGACTAGCGGGGGGGCCAGGGAGCAGTTCTTC.

The J gene is TRBJ1-1, the V gene TRBV25-1; D is uncertain. V was trimmed by 5 bases and J by 2 bases, leaving 15 bases between them. The CDR3 extends over 15 amino acids. CDR1 MGHDK and CDR2 SYGVNS come from the germline V gene. Here the CDR3 reads CASSPRRVQNTEAFF. CDR3 nucleotides: TGTGCCAGCAGTCCCCGAAGGGTGCAAAACACTGAAGCTTTCTTT.

The chain links TRBV6-6 to TRBJ2-2; D tentatively reads TRBD1 or TRBD2 (6 bases each). V gave up 5 bases and J gave up 4 bases, with 17 bases separating them. Looked up from germline, CDR1 is MNHNY and CDR2 is SVGAGI (reference sequence). The CDR3 sequence is 16 residues long. The CDR3 loop reads CASSNRDKGGTGELFF. The CDR3 region has the DNA TGTGCCAGCAGTAACCGGGACAAGGGGGGCACCGGGGAGCTGTTTTTT.

The rearrangement joins TRBV27 to TRBJ2-7; 8 bases are shared with TRBD1. The CDR3 is made up of 15 amino acids. The V gene end was trimmed by 3 bases and the J gene end by 4 bases; junction bases not matched to a gene: 8. From germline, CDR1 is MNHEY and CDR2 SMNVEV (reference sequence). The CDR3 region is CASSFYGTGYYEQYF. The CDR3 DNA is TGTGCCAGCAGTTTTTATGGGACAGGTTATTACGAGCAGTACTTC.

The chain employs TRBV6-2 or TRBV6-3 and TRBJ2-2; no definite D call. This CDR3 is built from 11 residues. V gave up 5 bases and J gave up 3 bases, with 1 base separating them. The germline gives CDR1 MNHEY, CDR2 SVGEGT. For the CDR3, the DNA is TGTGCCAGCAGTCACACCGGGGAGCTGTTTTTT. Residues: CASSHTGELFF.